A selection of T cell receptor beta chains follows, all from one sample in a study of blood T cell repertoires in COVID-19. Using immunoSEQ multiplex PCR, the repertoire was profiled, and TCRdb retains in-frame clones only, with some absent. Here the sample spans about 260,000 clones, about nine tenths being singletons. What was sequenced was PBMCs or T cells enriched from blood (not recorded which). The receptor set was obtained from a man aged 50 to 59 who had been exposed to COVID-19. Both conserved end residues are part of each CDR3.

J	length	V	CDR3
TRBJ2-2	15	TRBV9	CASSVAWTVTGELFF
TRBJ2-3	14	TRBV28	CASSLDGLAATQYF
TRBJ1-5	14	TRBV15	CATSTGTGSPPQHF
TRBJ2-7	11	TRBV7-9	CASSLQGRQYF
TRBJ2-1	16	TRBV3-1/TRBV3-2	CASSPLGLAAYNEQFF
TRBJ2-3	17	TRBV4-2	CASSHELAGGGTDTQYF
TRBJ2-6	18	TRBV6-6	CASRRQGNSLSGANVLTF
TRBJ1-6	14	TRBV19	CASSVTPDRGPLHF
TRBJ2-7	15	TRBV5-1	CASSLSGTGVLEQYF
TRBJ2-1	14	TRBV5-5	CASSYRWGVNEQFF
TRBJ1-6	13	TRBV7-2	CASSLEGNSPLHF
TRBJ1-1	15	TRBV9	CASSVYPSENTEAFF
TRBJ2-1	16	TRBV18	CASSPLQGPYTNEQFF
TRBJ2-1	19	TRBV9	CASSVAYLSGGARYNEQFF
TRBJ1-1	12	TRBV28	CASITHFAEAFF
TRBJ1-5	12	TRBV3-1/TRBV3-2	CASSQLGQPQHF
TRBJ1-5	15	TRBV24-1	CATSGPTGDNQPQHF
TRBJ1-3	13	TRBV5-1	CASSLATENTIYF
TRBJ2-2	14	TRBV28	CASSLGGITGELFF
TRBJ1-5	13	TRBV2	CASLGQPNQPQHF
TRBJ2-2	14	TRBV7-7	CASSPNTNTGELFF
TRBJ2-2	14	TRBV13	CASSLAIHTGELFF
TRBJ2-5	17	TRBV28	CASSPPGQKAGQETQYF
TRBJ1-6	17	TRBV30	CAWSGGRGYSYNSPLHF
TRBJ2-7	14	TRBV6-1	CASSENPLSPEQYF